This T cell receptor beta chain derives from a study of cytomegalovirus exposure and HLA in healthy donors. With respect to this clone: Its antigen is as yet unknown.

Notes on the study in general: Further analysis was carried out later, and it showed several of the most significant clusters appearing linked to common viral pathogens. Within a later analysis, the majority of CMV-associated TCR beta chains appeared HLA-restricted. Some public TCRs appeared in many individuals, while most sequences were rare. A missense variant in DCLRE1C was later tied to TCR beta V- and J-gene trimming.

The PCR ran on 60 Vbeta and 13 Jbeta primers. Data came from immunoSEQ multiplex PCR; TCRdb stores just in-frame clones and leaves some out. Among around 150,000 clones, roughly 80% were seen once, and the ten largest hold approximately 3.1%. Trimming cost V 6 bases and J 3 bases, with 14 bases left between them. This CDR3 is 14 amino acids long. Germline CDR1 and CDR2: MNHNS and SASEGT. V gene TRBV6-1 combines with J gene TRBJ1-2; D is undetermined. The sample consisted of PBMCs. The TCR sequence derives from a woman in her thirties or forties in good health and CMV-seronegative. This CDR3 reads CASSPHKADYGYTF. In DNA form, the CDR3 reads TGTGCCAGCAGCCCCCATAAAGCGGACTATGGCTACACCTTC.